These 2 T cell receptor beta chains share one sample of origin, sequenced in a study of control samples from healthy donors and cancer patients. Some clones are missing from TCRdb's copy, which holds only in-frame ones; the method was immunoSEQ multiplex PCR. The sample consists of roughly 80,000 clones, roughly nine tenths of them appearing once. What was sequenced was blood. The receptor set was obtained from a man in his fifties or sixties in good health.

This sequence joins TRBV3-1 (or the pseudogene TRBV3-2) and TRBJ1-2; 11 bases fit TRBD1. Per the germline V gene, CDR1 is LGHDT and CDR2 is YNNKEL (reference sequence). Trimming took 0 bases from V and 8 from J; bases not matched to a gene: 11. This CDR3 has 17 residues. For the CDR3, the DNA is TGTGCCAGCAGCCAAGAGCCCTCGGACAGGGGGCTGGGAGGCTACACCTTC. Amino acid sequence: CASSQEPSDRGLGGYTF.

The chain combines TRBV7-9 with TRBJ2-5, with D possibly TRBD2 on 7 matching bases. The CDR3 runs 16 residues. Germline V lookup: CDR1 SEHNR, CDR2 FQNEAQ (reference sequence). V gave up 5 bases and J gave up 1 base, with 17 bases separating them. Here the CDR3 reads CASSQGGGAGQETQYF. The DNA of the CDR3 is TGTGCCAGCAGCCAGGGCGGGGGCGCGGGCCAAGAGACCCAGTACTTC.